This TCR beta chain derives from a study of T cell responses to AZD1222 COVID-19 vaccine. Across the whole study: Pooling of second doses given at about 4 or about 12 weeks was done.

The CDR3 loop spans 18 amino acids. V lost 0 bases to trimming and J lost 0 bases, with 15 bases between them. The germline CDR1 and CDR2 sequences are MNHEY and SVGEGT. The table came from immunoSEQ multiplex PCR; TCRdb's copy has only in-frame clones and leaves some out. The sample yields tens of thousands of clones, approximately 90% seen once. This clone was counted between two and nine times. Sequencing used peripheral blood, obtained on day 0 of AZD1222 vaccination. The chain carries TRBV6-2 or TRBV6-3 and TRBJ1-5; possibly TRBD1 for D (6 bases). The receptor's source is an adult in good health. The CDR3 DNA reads TGTGCCAGCAGTTACTCACTCCGACAGGCTTATAGCAATCAGCCCCAGCATTTT. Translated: CASSYSLRQAYSNQPQHF.